What follows describes a single T cell receptor beta chain. Authors' methods: Amplification of reference gene primers provided the estimated nucleated cell counts. Sequencing used immunoSEQ multiplex PCR; TCRdb keeps in-frame clones, though not all of them. V, J and clone size are taken as reported in that table, and D and trimming were inferred from the DNA itself. Seen here are 150,000 to 200,000 clones, about 81% observed once, and the top ten hold 9.5% to 13%. This sample was included in a study of blood T cell repertoires in COVID-19. In the study overall: The United States, Italy and Spain supplied acute and convalescent COVID-19 samples.

The germline V gene has CDR1 LNHDA and CDR2 SQIVND (reference sequence). The CDR3 consists of 16 residues. V shed 6 bases and J 3 bases; nucleotides not matched to a gene: 11. Sequencing input: peripheral blood. This receptor was obtained from a human donor in a cohort sampled during active COVID-19. The rearrangement joins TRBV19 to TRBJ2-1; 7 nucleotides line up with TRBD1. DNA of the CDR3: TGTGCCAGTAGCAAGGCCGACAGGGCCCTCTACAATGAGCAGTTCTTC. It encodes CASSKADRALYNEQFF. Variable domain in full (rest from reference TRBV19 and TRBJ2-1): DGGITQSPKYLFRKEGQNVTLSCEQNLNHDAMYWYRQDPGQGLRLIYYSQIVNDFQKGDIAEGYSVSREKKESFPLTVTSAQKNPTAFYLCASSKADRALYNEQFFGPGTRLTVL.